The TCR beta chain described here comes from a study of Ad26.COV2.S vaccination and SARS-CoV-2 variants. Germline CDR1 and CDR2: SGHAT and FQNNGV. V was shortened by 2 bases and J by 0 bases, with 11 bases between the two germline ends. The CDR3 loop spans 15 amino acids. Method: immunoSEQ multiplex PCR; TCRdb's copy keeps in-frame clones and lacks some. The table has roughly 300,000 clones, around 89% seen once. The treatment: around 19 received Ad26.COV2.S at low or high dose, single or two shots; 5 received placebo; per-sample allocation not given. Specimens were obtained on day 63 following the first vaccine or placebo injection.

Material: peripheral blood, obtained in a trial of Ad26.COV2.S vaccine versus placebo. The sequence was collected from a person aged 18-65 years who received the Ad26.COV2.S COVID-19 vaccine or a placebo. The chain is built from TRBV11-2 and TRBJ2-7; TRBD1 might be the D (6 bases). For the CDR3, the DNA is TGTGCCAGCAGCTTATACAGGGTCGACTCCTACGAGCAGTACTTC. Translating it yields CASSLYRVDSYEQYF.